A selection of T cell receptor beta chains follows, all from one sample in a study of tumor-infiltrating lymphocytes in primary liver carcinoma. TCRdb used MiXCR to reprocess the multiplex PCR reads, holding one entry per CDR3 protein. In the table there are more than 85,000 distinct CDR3 sequences, 80% to 85% of which are singletons. The sequenced material came from liver tumor tissue from sampling region 3. The receptor set was obtained from a man in his forties or fifties with primary liver carcinoma and hepatitis B virus infection. The CDR3 runs from the conserved cysteine through the conserved F or W. D genes are given only for firm matches. Some rows mark clone size as missing; the rest say once, few, many or name a class of expanded clone.

J gene,clone size,V gene,D gene,CDR3 length,CDR3 DNA,CDR3 protein
TRBJ2-7,.,TRBV28,.,13,TGTACCAGCAGTGCGGCTTGGATCTACGAGCTGTACTTC,CTSSAAWIYELYF
TRBJ2-1,.,TRBV6-1,.,13,TGTGCCAGCTGTGAAGAGAGGAGCATTGAGCAGTTCTTC,CASCEERSIEQFF
TRBJ2-5,few,TRBV29-1,.,11,TGTAACGTTGGGCTTCAAGAGACCCAGTACTTC,CNVGLQETQYF
TRBJ2-1,once,TRBV5-1,.,13,TGCGCCAGCAGCTTAACGGGGATCAATAAGCAGTTCTTC,CASSLTGINKQFF
TRBJ2-1,.,TRBV11-3,.,14,TGTGCCAGCAGCTTAAGGGTCATTAACAATGAGCAGTTCTTC,CASSLRVINNEQFF
TRBJ1-6,.,TRBV12-3/TRBV12-4,.,14,TGTGCCAACAGTGCAGACAGACAATATTCACCCCCCCACTTT,CANSADRQYSPPHF
TRBJ2-7,.,TRBV11-2,TRBD2,15,TGTGCCAGGTGCTTAGAAGCTAGCGGGAGCCACGAACAGTACTTC,CARCLEASGSHEQYF
TRBJ2-1,.,TRBV14,.,15,TGTGCCAGGAGCCAAGTTCGAGCAGGCGGCATTGAGCAGTTCTTC,CARSQVRAGGIEQFF
TRBJ2-7,.,TRBV11-2,.,13,TGTGCCAGCAGCTTTTCACAATGTTACGAGCAGTACTTC,CASSFSQCYEQYF
TRBJ2-5,.,TRBV7-3,.,15,TGTGCCAGCACCTCGAGACCAGGATTAGGCGAGACCCAGTACTTC,CASTSRPGLGETQYF
TRBJ1-1,.,TRBV29-1,TRBD1,13,TGCAGAGCAGAGGGACAGGGGAAAACTGAAGCTTTCTTT,CRAEGQGKTEAFF
TRBJ1-6,.,TRBV6-6,TRBD1,15,TGTGCCAGTAGTCTCGGGACAGGGCACAATTCACCCCTCCACTTT,CASSLGTGHNSPLHF
TRBJ2-1,.,TRBV6-1,.,16,TGTACCAGCACCCGTAGGCCCGGGCTTACCTGCAATGAGCAGTTCTTC,CTSTRRPGLTCNEQFF
TRBJ2-3,.,TRBV11-2,.,17,TGTGTCAGCAGTTTAGATCCGGGGGAGACCAGCTCAGATACGCAGTATTTT,CVSSLDPGETSSDTQYF
TRBJ2-2,.,TRBV29-1,.,14,TGCAGCGTTGAAGGGATTAGAGGCATCGGGGAGCTGTTTTTT,CSVEGIRGIGELFF
TRBJ2-3,once,TRBV12-5,.,15,TGTGCTAGTGGTTTGTCCGGGGACTTCACAGATGTGCAGTATTTT,CASGLSGDFTDVQYF
TRBJ1-5,.,TRBV29-1,.,13,TGCTGCGTTCTACAGGGTCCAAATCAGCCCCAACATTTT,CCVLQGPNQPQHF
TRBJ2-7,.,TRBV11-2,TRBD2,16,TGCGCCAGCAGCCATGATCGGGTTAGCGGGAGATGGCAGCAGTACTTC,CASSHDRVSGRWQQYF
TRBJ1-5,many,TRBV12-3/TRBV12-4,.,13,TGTGCCAGCAGTCGGACGGTAGATCAGCCCCAGCATTTT,CASSRTVDQPQHF
TRBJ2-2,.,TRBV5-1,TRBD1,16,TGTGCCAGCAGTTCTCTGACAGGGATCGCCACCGGGGAGCTGTTTTTT,CASSSLTGIATGELFF
TRBJ1-4,.,TRBV5-4,.,12,TGTGCCAGCAGCCTGAAGGGGGAAAAACTGTTTTTT,CASSLKGEKLFF
TRBJ2-5,.,TRBV5-4,.,15,TGTGCCAGCAACTTGAACAGGGACGACCAAGAGACCCAGTACTTC,CASNLNRDDQETQYF
TRBJ1-1,.,TRBV5-1,.,14,TGCGCCCGCAGCGCGACGACAGAGCCTACTGAAGCTTTCTTT,CARSATTEPTEAFF
TRBJ2-3,.,TRBV12-3/TRBV12-4,.,11,TGTGCAAGCAGACGCACAGATACGCAGTATTTT,CASRRTDTQYF
TRBJ2-3,.,TRBV6-5,TRBD2,15,TGTGCCAGTAACCCAGGACTAGCGGGGACACATACGCAGTATTTT,CASNPGLAGTHTQYF
TRBJ1-2,.,TRBV29-1,.,13,.,CSASGLANYGCTF
TRBJ2-4,.,TRBV11-1,TRBD2,17,TGTATCAGCAGCCTTCCCGGGACTAGCGGGACCAAAAATATTCAGTACTTC,CISSLPGTSGTKNIQYF
TRBJ1-5,.,TRBV6-6,.,16,TGTGCCAGGAGTTACGGCGACAGAGTGAGCAATCAGCCCCAGCATTTT,CARSYGDRVSNQPQHF
TRBJ2-1,.,TRBV6-2/TRBV6-3,.,15,TGTGCCAGCAGTTACACGGTGGGAGACCTCAATGAGCGGTTCTTC,CASSYTVGDLNERFF
TRBJ1-2,once,TRBV12-3/TRBV12-4,.,12,TGTGTCTCCTCTCAATCTAACTATGGCTACACTTTC,CVSSQSNYGYTF
TRBJ1-1,.,TRBV4-1,.,14,TGCGCCAGCAGCCAAGACCCGCGGGCGGATGAAGCATTCTTT,CASSQDPRADEAFF
TRBJ2-3,many,TRBV10-3,TRBD2,19,TGTGCCATCAGTGAAATTGGACTAGCGGGAGGAAGTGGCACAGATACGCAGTATTTT,CAISEIGLAGGSGTDTQYF
TRBJ2-2,.,TRBV11-3,TRBD2,16,TGTGCCAGCAGCCCCGTACTAGCGGGCTACAGCGGGAAGCTGTTTTTT,CASSPVLAGYSGKLFF
TRBJ2-1,.,TRBV29-1,.,10,TGCGGCGTTTTCAACAATGAGCAGTTATTC,CGVFNNEQLF
TRBJ2-7,.,TRBV28,.,14,TGTGCCAGCAGTCCTCGACAGGAGTATTACGAGCACTACTTC,CASSPRQEYYEHYF
TRBJ2-7,few,TRBV6-2/TRBV6-3,.,13,TGTGCCAATGCCGGGGCAGGAGCTTACGAGCAGTACTTC,CANAGAGAYEQYF
TRBJ2-2,.,TRBV29-1,.,15,TGCAGCGATGGGACAAGCGCGGTGAACACCGGGGAGCTGTTTTTT,CSDGTSAVNTGELFF
TRBJ1-2,.,TRBV29-1,.,18,TGCAGCGTTGGGGCACCAACAGGAACTCAAGTGGCCAAGTATGATTACACCTTC,CSVGAPTGTQVAKYDYTF
TRBJ1-1,once,TRBV12-3/TRBV12-4,.,14,TGTGCCAGCAGTTTCCTCGTACTAATAGGTGAAGCTTTCTTT,CASSFLVLIGEAFF
TRBJ2-6,.,TRBV12-3/TRBV12-4,.,15,TGTGCCATCAGTTCCACGGGGTCTGGGGCCAACGTCCTGACTTTC,CAISSTGSGANVLTF
TRBJ1-4,.,TRBV11-2,.,15,TGTGCCAGCAGCTTGCTGACTGGCCGTACTGAAGAACTGTTTTTT,CASSLLTGRTEELFF
TRBJ2-1,.,TRBV29-1,.,15,TGCAGCTCCACTGTAACACAAGGCTCCTACAATGAGCAGTTCTTC,CSSTVTQGSYNEQFF
TRBJ1-2,.,TRBV11-2,.,13,TGTGCCTGCAGCTCTAACCCAGAGGAGGGCTACACCTTC,CACSSNPEEGYTF
TRBJ2-5,.,TRBV12-3/TRBV12-4,.,14,TGTGCCAGCAGTCCCACCGGGGTTAAAGAGACCCAATACTTC,CASSPTGVKETQYF
TRBJ2-5,.,TRBV29-1,.,15,TGCAGCGTTGAAGGACCCGGGCACTTCCAAGATCCCCAGTATTTC,CSVEGPGHFQDPQYF
TRBJ1-1,.,TRBV5-5,TRBD1,15,TGTGCCAACAGCTTGTTCGGGACAGGGGGTACTGAAACTTTCTTT,CANSLFGTGGTETFF
TRBJ2-7,.,TRBV28,.,14,TGTGCCAGCAGTCCTCGACAGGACTACTATGAGCAGTACTTC,CASSPRQDYYEQYF
TRBJ2-5,.,TRBV12-3/TRBV12-4,.,14,TGTGACAGCAGTTCAGAGGGTACCGAGGAGATCCAGTACTTC,CDSSSEGTEEIQYF
TRBJ2-3,.,TRBV11-3,.,15,TGTGCCAGCAGCCATGGGGGATGTGGTACAGATACGCAGTATTTT,CASSHGGCGTDTQYF
TRBJ2-5,many,TRBV28,.,13,TGTGCCATCGAGGGGGGGACCCGGGAGACCCAGTACTTC,CAIEGGTRETQYF
TRBJ2-3,.,TRBV29-1,TRBD2,16,TGCAGCGTTGATGGGACTAGCGGGACCACCGCAGATACGCAGTATTTT,CSVDGTSGTTADTQYF
TRBJ2-7,.,TRBV6-2/TRBV6-3,.,13,TGTGCCATCAGTTACGATGTACCCTATGAGCAGTACTTC,CAISYDVPYEQYF